The 25 T cell receptor beta chains in this list originate from one sample, sequenced in a study of T cell responses to AZD1222 COVID-19 vaccine. Some clones are missing from TCRdb's copy, which holds only in-frame ones; the method was immunoSEQ multiplex PCR. The sample gives 110,000 to 150,000 clones, under 95% of which show up once; just under 2% is in the top ten. The sequenced sample was peripheral blood, obtained 28 days after the second AZD1222 dose. The receptors were gathered from an adult who received the AZD1222 COVID-19 vaccine.

The V and J genes are TRBV7-8 and TRBJ1-6; D possibly corresponds to TRBD1 (6 bases). Germline values: CDR1 SGHVS, CDR2 FQNEAQ. The CDR3 has 15 amino acids. Trimming stripped 5 bases from V and 9 bases from J, with 17 bases between. The CDR3 bases are TGTGCCAGCAGCCTCGACAGGTGGGGAGGTTCACCCCTCCACTTT. Protein: CASSLDRWGGSPLHF. Supplemented by reference TRBV7-8 and TRBJ1-6, the full variable domain reads GAGVSQSPRYKVAKRGQDVALRCDPISGHVSLFWYQQALGQGPEFLTYFQNEAQLDKSGLPSDRFFAERPEGSVSTLKIQRTQQEDSAVYLCASSLDRWGGSPLHFGNGTRLTVT.

The J gene is TRBJ2-2, the V gene TRBV29-1; D is ambiguous. The germline gives CDR1 SQVTM, CDR2 ANQGSEA. Trimming took off 7 bases at V and 0 bases at J, with 15 bases between the two ends. This CDR3 is built from 15 residues. The CDR3 loop reads CSAMLGQANTGELFF. For the CDR3, the DNA is TGCAGCGCTATGCTCGGGCAGGCGAACACCGGGGAGCTGTTTTTT.

This chain connects TRBV6-5 to TRBJ2-5, with D perhaps TRBD2 (6 bases). V lost 6 bases, J lost 2 bases, and 10 bases lay in between. Germline CDR1 and CDR2: MNHEY and SVGAGI. The CDR3 has 13 residues. The CDR3 DNA reads as TGTGCCAGCAGATCCGGGACTCAAGAGACCCAGTACTTC. Translating it yields CASRSGTQETQYF.

The V and J genes are TRBV5-1 and TRBJ1-5; TRBD1 aligns across 7 bases. The germline gives CDR1 SGHRS, CDR2 YFSETQ. Trimming at V came to 0 bases and at J to 4 bases, leaving 4 bases not matched to a gene. The CDR3 runs 15 residues. CDR3 residues: CASSLEGQYNQPQHF. Written as DNA, the CDR3 is TGCGCCAGCAGCTTGGAGGGACAGTATAATCAGCCCCAGCATTTT.

J is TRBJ2-1 and V is TRBV14; no reliable D call. The CDR3 is 17 residues long. V lost 1 base and J lost 8, with 21 bases in between. The germline V gene encodes CDR1 SGHDN and CDR2 FVKESK. CDR3 nucleotides: TGTGCCAGCAGCCAAGGCCCCGTAGGGAACACAGTCTATGAGCAGTTCTTC. This sequence encodes CASSQGPVGNTVYEQFF.

The V gene is TRBV12-5, the J gene TRBJ1-5, with D maybe TRBD1 (6 bases). CDR1 and CDR2 from the germline V gene are LGHNT and FRNRAP. The CDR3 spans 19 residues. V was trimmed by 6 bases and J by 0 bases, leaving 24 bases between them. CDR3 region: CASGPFKGPGDYSNQPQHF. Here the CDR3 DNA reads TGTGCTAGTGGGCCCTTCAAGGGGCCAGGGGATTATAGCAATCAGCCCCAGCATTTT.

The J gene is TRBJ2-5, the V gene TRBV7-8; 8 bases line up with TRBD2. Per germline, CDR1 SGHVS and CDR2 FQNEAQ. V gave up 4 bases and J gave up 1 base; unmatched junction bases: 11. CDR3 length: 17 amino acids. The CDR3 is CASSSPTSGAPQETQYF. The DNA of the CDR3 is TGTGCCAGCAGCTCCCCCACTAGCGGAGCACCCCAAGAGACCCAGTACTTC.

The chain is built from TRBV7-8 and TRBJ1-2; D is perhaps TRBD1 (5 bases). Trimming pared 2 bases from V and 8 bases from J, leaving 9 bases between. CDR1 SGHVS and CDR2 FQNEAQ come from the germline V gene. There are 12 residues in the CDR3. The CDR3 is CASSLSRDGYTF. The CDR3 DNA reads TGTGCCAGCAGCTTAAGTAGGGACGGCTACACCTTC. Based on the CDR3 plus reference TRBV7-8 and TRBJ1-2, the full variable domain is GAGVSQSPRYKVAKRGQDVALRCDPISGHVSLFWYQQALGQGPEFLTYFQNEAQLDKSGLPSDRFFAERPEGSVSTLKIQRTQQEDSAVYLCASSLSRDGYTFGSGTRLTVV.

This sequence joins TRBV7-3 and TRBJ2-5; no clear D. V dropped 0 bases and J dropped 2 bases, with 4 bases sitting between them. CDR1 SGHTA and CDR2 FQGTGA come from the germline V gene. The CDR3 sequence is 13 residues long. The CDR3 protein is CASSLTRQETQYF. The CDR3, as DNA: TGTGCCAGCAGCTTAACGAGGCAAGAGACCCAGTACTTC.

The rearrangement uses TRBV7-8 and TRBJ1-6; 9 bases agree with TRBD1. J was trimmed by 9 bases and V by 5 bases; bases with no gene match: 8. CDR1 is SGHVS, CDR2 FQNEAQ, per germline. The CDR3 loop spans 15 amino acids. The CDR3 here is CASSTGQGAASPLHF. DNA for the CDR3: TGTGCCAGCAGCACGGGACAGGGAGCGGCTTCACCCCTCCACTTT.

The rearrangement uses TRBV19 and TRBJ1-2, with 8 bases lining up with TRBD1. Germline CDR1 and CDR2: LNHDA and SQIVND (reference sequence). The CDR3 extends over 14 amino acids. Trimming took 6 bases from V and 2 from J; bases not matched to a gene: 5. The CDR3 loop is CASRRDRINYGYTF. DNA for the CDR3: TGTGCCAGTAGGAGGGACAGGATAAACTATGGCTACACCTTC.

The chain employs TRBV4-1 and TRBJ1-4; a weak D match, TRBD1 (6 bases). Germline lookup yields CDR1 MGHRA and CDR2 YSYEKL. The CDR3 is made up of 16 amino acids. The germline V and J ends were trimmed by 3 bases and 5 bases, with 16 bases remaining between them. CDR3 amino acids: CASSQARTDLNEKLFF. As DNA, the CDR3 is TGCGCCAGCAGCCAGGCTAGGACAGACTTAAATGAAAAACTGTTTTTT.

This chain links TRBV19 with TRBJ2-3; 8 bases are shared with TRBD2. CDR1 and CDR2 (germline): LNHDA, SQIVND (reference sequence). The CDR3 runs 17 residues. Trimming at V came to 8 bases and at J to 3 bases, leaving 16 bases not matched to a gene. CDR3: CASQRGGGTQGTDTQYF. The CDR3 DNA is TGTGCCAGTCAACGGGGGGGCGGGACACAAGGGACAGATACGCAGTATTTT.

This clone showed up just once. V is TRBV2 and J is TRBJ1-4; unclear D gene. Deletions cut 6 bases from V and 10 bases from J, with 15 bases between. Germline CDR1 reads SNHLY; CDR2 reads FYNNEI. The CDR3 is 13 amino acids. The CDR3 spells CASRRATDGKLFF. CDR3 nucleotides: TGTGCCAGCAGACGGGCTACAGACGGAAAACTGTTTTTT. Full variable domain (outside the CDR3, taken from reference TRBV2 and TRBJ1-4): EPEVTQTPSHQVTQMGQEVILRCVPISNHLYFYWYRQILGQKVEFLVSFYNNEISEKSEIFDDQFSVERPDGSNFTLKIRSTKLEDSAMYFCASRRATDGKLFFGSGTQLSVL.

This chain uses TRBV11-2 with TRBJ1-3; D is unresolved. CDR3 length: 14 amino acids. Germline V lookup: CDR1 SGHAT, CDR2 FQNNGV. The ends were cut back, 3 bases at V and 3 bases at J, with 9 bases in the middle. Here the CDR3 reads CASSLDGFGNTIYF. DNA of the CDR3: TGTGCCAGCAGCTTGGACGGGTTTGGAAACACCATATATTTT. The full variable domain, rest sourced from reference TRBV11-2 and TRBJ1-3, is EAGVAQSPRYKIIEKRQSVAFWCNPISGHATLYWYQQILGQGPKLLIQFQNNGVVDDSQLPKDRFSAERLKGVDSTLKIQPAKLEDSAVYLCASSLDGFGNTIYFGEGSWLTVV.

This chain links TRBV7-8 with TRBJ2-1; the match to TRBD2 covers 9 bases. There are 14 residues in the CDR3. Germline V gene lookup returns CDR1 SGHVS and CDR2 FQNEAQ. The V gene end was trimmed by 7 bases and the J gene end by 6 bases; junction bases not matched to a gene: 7. Here the CDR3 DNA reads TGTGCCAGCACAAGGGCAGCGGGAGGCAATGAGCAGTTCTTC. Amino acids: CASTRAAGGNEQFF.

The rearrangement uses TRBV7-9 and TRBJ2-3; D uncertain. V lost 1 base to trimming and J lost 5 bases, with 10 bases between them. CDR3 length equals 14 residues. Looked up from germline, CDR1 is SEHNR and CDR2 is FQNEAQ (reference sequence). The DNA for the CDR3 is TGTGCCAGCAGCTTAGACCTCAAGCAAGATACGCAGTATTTT. Translation: CASSLDLKQDTQYF.

The CDR3 sequence: CASSERGAGDTQYF. The CDR3, as DNA: TGTGCCAGCAGCGAAAGGGGGGCTGGAGATACGCAGTATTTT. V and J are TRBV5-5 and TRBJ2-3, with D perhaps matching TRBD1 or TRBD2 (6 bases each). Germline CDR1 SGHKS, CDR2 YYEKEE (reference sequence). The CDR3 length is 14 residues. The ends were cut back, 4 bases at V and 5 bases at J, with 14 bases in the middle.

The chain recombines TRBV3-1 (or the pseudogene TRBV3-2) with TRBJ2-7; D unclear. The CDR3 totals 15 residues. Deletions cut 1 base from V and 0 bases from J, with 10 bases between. Germline-derived CDR1 and CDR2 are LGHDT and YNNKEL (reference sequence). The CDR3 coding sequence is TGTGCCAGCAGCCAAGGTTTCCAGGACTCCTACGAGCAGTACTTC. It yields the protein CASSQGFQDSYEQYF.

This sequence joins TRBV18 and TRBJ2-7, with 7 nucleotides matching TRBD1. Germline V gives CDR1 KGHSH, CDR2 LQKENI. The CDR3 totals 14 residues. The ends lost 3 bases at V and 3 bases at J; junction bases unmatched: 5. The CDR3 coding sequence is TGTGCCAGCTCACCCGGGACAGACTACTACGAGCAGTACTTC. Residues: CASSPGTDYYEQYF.

The gene calls are TRBV5-4 and TRBJ2-2, with 11 nucleotides matching TRBD2. This CDR3 spans 17 amino acids. V lost 5 bases to trimming and J lost 5 bases; unmatched junction nucleotides: 11. CDR1 is SGHNT and CDR2 is YYREEE in the germline V gene (reference sequence). Here the CDR3 reads CASSPGTSGRRTGELFF. The CDR3 DNA follows: TGTGCCAGCAGTCCCGGGACTAGCGGTCGTCGGACCGGGGAGCTGTTTTTT.

This clone occurred once. This sequence joins TRBV5-6 and TRBJ1-1, with a tentative D call TRBD1 (5 bases). The CDR3 spans 13 residues. Per the germline V gene, CDR1 is SGHDT and CDR2 is YYEEEE. The germline V and J ends were trimmed by 3 bases and 4 bases, with 10 bases remaining between them. DNA of the CDR3: TGTGCCAGCAGCTCCATGAGGGGCACTGAAGCTTTCTTT. Encoded protein: CASSSMRGTEAFF.

The chain joins TRBV5-1 to TRBJ1-1; D remains ambiguous. Germline CDR1 reads SGHRS; CDR2 reads YFSETQ. V lost 0 bases, J lost 5 bases, and 8 bases lay in between. This CDR3 region has 13 residues. CDR3 sequence reads: CASSLVHETEAFF. CDR3 nucleotide sequence: TGCGCCAGCAGCTTGGTCCATGAGACTGAAGCTTTCTTT.

This rearrangement joins TRBV5-1 to TRBJ1-2, with unresolved D. Germline V lookup: CDR1 SGHRS, CDR2 YFSETQ. The CDR3 runs to 14 residues. V lost 0 bases, J lost 4 bases, and 10 bases lay in between. CDR3 nucleotide sequence: TGCGCCAGCAGCTTGGGAGGAGAGGCCTATGGCTACACCTTC. Translating it yields CASSLGGEAYGYTF.

This clone has more than one count but fewer than ten. The chain has TRBV6-5 and TRBJ2-3; no definite D call. Germline V gene lookup returns CDR1 MNHEY and CDR2 SVGAGI. V was trimmed by 4 bases and J by 3 bases, leaving 2 bases between them. CDR3 size: 11 residues. The chain's CDR3 is CASSWTDTQYF. For the CDR3, the DNA is TGTGCCAGCAGTTGGACAGATACGCAGTATTTT.